This T cell receptor (beta chain) comes out of a study of a mutant IDH1 vaccine in newly diagnosed glioma (dated by TCRdb to the early 2020s). Regarding the research as a whole: In the chemotherapy-containing groups, vaccination started alongside temozolomide cycles, whereas in patients who had radiotherapy alone it started 4-6 weeks after radiotherapy. Of the approximately 35 treated patients, 62.5% were male and approximately 40% were female, and a mean age of roughly 41 years was recorded. Prior to enrollment, patients had been given standard therapy consisting of radiotherapy alone, temozolomide alone, or radiochemotherapy with temozolomide, with the combination given to most patients. The week-35 safety follow-up was designated visit V12, and the week-47 end of study was designated visit V13. Six visits were used for peripheral blood collection: V03 (baseline), V05, V07, V10, V12 and V13. Longitudinal TCRB deep sequencing was performed for about 25 treated patients wherever samples were available for exploratory analyses.

Libraries were built with the immunoSEQ multiplex PCR assay. Rearranged TCR beta chain sequences were amplified using the hsTCRB Kit according to the manufacturer's protocol. TCRB libraries were sequenced on an Illumina MiSeq. The source study handled its data this way. The proprietary platform of the kit vendor was used for demultiplexing, trimming and gene mapping. TCRdb's version of the immuneACCESS table is confined to in-frame rearrangements and falls short of the full clone set. An unresolved V gene accounts for under half of the shortfall where checked; the remainder is of unknown origin. V and J calls and clone size follow that table, whereas D and trimming were derived from the DNA. This sample has tens of thousands of clones in its table, and around four fifths of those were observed once. Roughly 4.5% of the sample lies in the top ten. From cysteine to phenylalanine, the CDR3 is 16 amino acids long. This entry keeps only the CDR3 DNA: 48 bases, framed from base 1. The germline V end is reduced by 4 bases and the J end by 5 bases; junction bases left unmatched: 8. Taken from the germline V gene (reference sequence), the CDR1 and CDR2 loops are SEHNR and FQNEAQ.

General findings and caveats noted by the study authors: The authors stated that sample limitations prevented analyses of patient blood samples from being reproduced. Changes in the top peripheral T cell clonotypes picked up by TCRB sequencing did not appear to be linked to pseudoprogression. Immune responses induced by the vaccine were seen in over 90% of patients across multiple MHC alleles. Availability determined which PBMC samples were chosen for TCRB deep sequencing.

According to the study, the label for this sample's time point signals: week 35, safety follow-up. Each vaccine dose was 300 ug of a 20-mer mutant IDH1 peptide in Montanide, given subcutaneously with topical imiquimod. Across visits V03 through V10, patients got a total of eight vaccinations, given in weeks 1, 3, 5, 7, 11, 15, 19 and 23. Newly diagnosed WHO grade 3 or 4 IDH1-mutant astrocytomas showing loss of nuclear ATRX were present in the donors. The samples were drawn from NOA16, a multicentre, single-arm, open-label phase I trial in Germany that tested a mutant IDH1 peptide vaccine in humans for the first time. Genomic DNA for TCRB sequencing was isolated from EDTA blood with the DNeasy Blood and Tissue Kit. This clone occurred once. The clone's antigen remains unknown. No base quality information exists; no much larger clone differs at one position.

Recombination connected TRBV7-9 to TRBJ2-2, and 9 junctional nucleotides match TRBD1. The receptor comes from a man aged 25-45 years with glioma. The specimen was PBMCs, collected from a glioma patient whose treatment included an IDH1 peptide vaccine. The nucleotides are TGTGCCAGCAGCTCGGACCGGGACAGGGCTACCGGGGAGCTGTTTTTT. This encodes CASSSDRDRATGELFF.